Listed below are T cell receptor beta chains from one sample, sequenced in a study of T cells after yellow fever vaccination. TCRdb reprocessed the 5' RACE reads via MiXCR and lists one record per CDR3 protein. The sample includes a few hundred thousand distinct CDR3 sequences, about 3.5% of them seen just once. Here the sequenced sample was PBMCs, taken 15 days after the yellow fever booster vaccination. The receptors originated from a man younger than 35 who received the YFV17D yellow fever vaccine. The CDR3 runs from the conserved cysteine through the conserved F or W. The order of the fields is clone size, D gene, V gene, J gene, CDR3 protein, CDR3 DNA. The D gene is left open where the match is weak. Rows give clone size only sometimes, using once, few, many, or a class for an expanded clone.

>many|.|TRBV12-3/TRBV12-4|TRBJ1-1
CASSPQGRVTEAFF
TGTGCCAGCAGCCCACAGGGTCGGGTGACTGAAGCTTTCTTT
>many|TRBD2|TRBV9|TRBJ2-2
CASSAAGRLAGTGELFF
TGTGCCAGCAGCGCAGCAGGGAGACTAGCGGGGACCGGGGAGCTGTTTTTT
>many|.|TRBV4-1|TRBJ2-7
CASSRGQFDHEQYF
TGCGCCAGCAGCCGGGGCCAGTTCGACCACGAGCAGTACTTC
>many|TRBD1|TRBV12-3/TRBV12-4|TRBJ1-2
CASSYYPDRGYGYTF
TGTGCCAGCAGTTATTATCCTGACAGGGGCTACGGCTACACCTTC
>many|.|TRBV28|TRBJ1-5
CASSHSNQPQHF
TGTGCCAGCAGCCATAGCAATCAGCCCCAGCATTTT
>many|TRBD1|TRBV24-1|TRBJ1-1
CATSDFGQDEAFF
TGTGCCACCAGTGATTTCGGACAGGATGAAGCTTTCTTT
>many|TRBD2|TRBV7-8|TRBJ2-2
CASSLEGLAIGELFF
TGTGCCAGCAGCTTAGAGGGACTAGCGATCGGGGAGCTGTTTTTT
>many|.|TRBV19|TRBJ1-5
CAIGPQPQHF
TGTGCCATCGGGCCTCAGCCCCAGCATTTT
>many|.|TRBV27|TRBJ1-2
CASSLTGLYGYTF
TGTGCCAGCAGTTTGACCGGACTGTATGGCTACACCTTC
>many|.|TRBV6-5|TRBJ1-6
CASSYGNHPNSPLHF
TGTGCCAGCAGTTATGGGAACCACCCCAATTCACCCCTCCACTTT
>many|.|TRBV2|TRBJ2-4
CASTRDFSGAKNIQYF
TGTGCCAGCACCCGGGACTTCTCGGGAGCCAAAAACATTCAGTACTTC
>.|.|TRBV6-4|TRBJ1-6
CASSPTREDSSSYNSPLHF
TGTGCCAGCAGCCCGACCCGAGAGGACAGTAGCTCCTATAATTCACCCCTCCACTTT
>few|TRBD1|TRBV19|TRBJ1-2
CASSPWQGGYGYTF
TGTGCCAGTAGTCCCTGGCAGGGGGGCTATGGCTACACCTTC
>.|.|TRBV5-1|TRBJ2-1
CASSLASVYNEQFF
TGCGCCAGCAGCTTGGCCTCCGTATACAATGAGCAGTTCTTC
>many|.|TRBV7-2|TRBJ1-1
CASRRLRNTEAFF
TGTGCCAGCAGACGACTCAGGAACACTGAAGCTTTCTTT
>many|TRBD1|TRBV6-5|TRBJ1-4
CASKQGTGYEKLFF
TGTGCCAGCAAACAAGGGACAGGGTATGAAAAACTGTTTTTT
>many|TRBD1|TRBV4-2|TRBJ1-4
CASSQEGQRNEKLFF
TGTGCCAGCAGCCAAGAGGGACAGCGTAATGAAAAACTGTTTTTT
>many|TRBD1|TRBV7-6|TRBJ1-4
CASSEQGAWTTNEKLFF
TGTGCCAGCAGCGAACAGGGGGCGTGGACAACTAATGAAAAACTGTTTTTT
>many|TRBD2|TRBV5-8|TRBJ2-7
CASSPPRGGAWEQYF
TGTGCCAGCAGCCCCCCGCGGGGGGGCGCGTGGGAGCAGTACTTC
>many|.|TRBV7-9|TRBJ2-7
CASSFSETYEQYF
TGTGCCAGCAGCTTTAGTGAGACCTACGAGCAGTACTTC
>.|TRBD2|TRBV20-1|TRBJ2-1
CSARTQEPLAGVAYNEQFF
TGCAGTGCGAGAACCCAAGAACCACTAGCGGGGGTTGCTTACAATGAGCAGTTCTTC
>few|.|TRBV28|TRBJ1-5
CASSFWETARYSNQPQHF
TGTGCCAGCAGTTTCTGGGAGACGGCCCGCTATAGCAATCAGCCCCAGCATTTT
>many|.|TRBV6-5|TRBJ1-6
CASRKQGGNSPLHF
TGTGCCAGCAGAAAACAGGGTGGAAATTCACCCCTCCACTTT
>many|.|TRBV7-2|TRBJ2-7
CASSIQREQYF
TGTGCCAGCAGCATACAGAGGGAGCAGTACTTC
>many|TRBD2|TRBV7-2|TRBJ2-3
CASSPTGGADTQYF
TGTGCCAGCAGCCCGACGGGGGGAGCAGATACGCAGTATTTT
>many|.|TRBV11-2|TRBJ2-1
CASSANEQFF
TGTGCCAGCAGCGCCAATGAGCAGTTCTTC
>many|.|TRBV7-2|TRBJ1-1
CASSYGSSLEAFF
TGTGCCAGCAGCTACGGCAGCTCTCTTGAAGCTTTCTTT
>.|TRBD2|TRBV7-2|TRBJ2-3
CASSSRRDLAGGTQYF
TGTGCCAGCAGCTCTCGAAGGGACCTAGCGGGTGGTACGCAGTATTTT
>many|TRBD1|TRBV4-1|TRBJ1-5
CASSFQLQGNQPQHF
TGCGCCAGCAGCTTCCAGCTACAGGGGAATCAGCCCCAGCATTTT
>many|TRBD2|TRBV6-5|TRBJ2-7
CASSYGGVYEQYF
TGTGCCAGCAGTTACGGGGGGGTCTACGAGCAGTACTTC
>many|.|TRBV5-1|TRBJ2-1
CASSLKAIQGPGEQFF
TGCGCCAGCAGCTTGAAGGCGATTCAGGGTCCGGGTGAGCAGTTCTTC
>many|.|TRBV5-1|TRBJ2-1
CASSPGAKSDEQFF
TGCGCCAGCAGCCCCGGGGCGAAGTCCGATGAGCAGTTCTTC
>many|TRBD2|TRBV28|TRBJ2-3
CASSPTGGGPATDTQYF
TGTGCCAGCAGTCCCACGGGGGGGGGTCCCGCAACTGATACGCAGTATTTT
>many|.|TRBV10-2|TRBJ2-3
CASRAGRSTDTQYF
TGCGCCAGCAGGGCGGGTCGAAGCACAGATACGCAGTATTTT
>many|.|TRBV29-1|TRBJ2-3
CSVEGSDRTDTQYF
TGCAGCGTTGAAGGGAGCGATCGCACAGATACGCAGTATTTT
>many|TRBD1|TRBV4-1|TRBJ1-2
CASSQGGLGQGSQNYGYTF
TGCGCCAGCAGCCAAGGGGGGTTGGGACAGGGCTCTCAAAACTATGGCTACACCTTC
>once|.|TRBV12-3/TRBV12-4|TRBJ1-5
CASSFGRSNQPQHF
TGTGCCAGCAGTTTCGGCAGAAGCAATCAGCCCCAGCATTTT
>many|TRBD1|TRBV28|TRBJ1-4
CASRSTGGNEKLFF
TGTGCCAGCAGGTCGACAGGGGGGAATGAAAAACTGTTTTTT
>many|.|TRBV18|TRBJ2-7
CASSPPVLYEQYF
TGTGCCAGCTCACCACCAGTTCTCTACGAGCAGTACTTC
>many|TRBD2|TRBV6-6|TRBJ2-3
CASSPMGGGVDTQYF
TGTGCCAGCAGTCCAATGGGGGGGGGAGTAGATACGCAGTATTTT
>many|TRBD1|TRBV28|TRBJ1-5
CASYAPGQGGGQPQHF
TGTGCCAGCTATGCCCCTGGACAGGGAGGGGGTCAGCCCCAGCATTTT
>many|.|TRBV10-3|TRBJ2-5
CAIGDGTDVQETQYF
TGTGCCATCGGGGATGGGACTGACGTACAAGAGACCCAGTACTTC
>many|TRBD1|TRBV7-3|TRBJ2-3
CASSPGQGGTDTQYF
TGTGCCAGCAGCCCGGGACAGGGTGGGACAGATACGCAGTATTTT
>many|TRBD1|TRBV20-1|TRBJ1-4
CSARDPKQGAEKLFF
TGCAGTGCTAGAGATCCCAAGCAGGGGGCTGAAAAACTGTTTTTT
>many|.|TRBV5-1|TRBJ1-1
CASSLSSSNTEAFF
TGCGCCAGCAGCTTGAGTAGTTCGAACACTGAAGCTTTCTTT
>many|.|TRBV10-3|TRBJ1-6
CAISELDATYNSPLHF
TGTGCCATCAGTGAGCTGGACGCAACTTATAATTCACCCCTCCACTTT
>.|.|TRBV6-5|TRBJ1-2
CASSYSDFGERGNYGYTF
TGTGCCAGCAGTTACTCGGATTTCGGGGAAAGGGGGAACTATGGCTACACCTTC
>many|TRBD1|TRBV10-3|TRBJ2-1
CAIRGQGEEQFF
TGTGCCATCAGAGGACAGGGAGAGGAGCAGTTCTTC
>many|.|TRBV3-2|TRBJ1-5
CASSQVLDRGNSNQPQHF
TGTGCCAGCAGCCAAGTTTTGGACAGGGGCAATAGCAATCAGCCCCAGCATTTT
>.|.|TRBV28|TRBJ1-5
CASTLRFSNQPQHF
TGTGCCAGCACCCTCAGATTTAGCAATCAGCCCCAGCATTTT
>many|.|TRBV7-2|TRBJ2-7
CASSFQGLAHYEQYF
TGTGCCAGCAGCTTCCAGGGGCTAGCCCACTACGAGCAGTACTTC
>many|.|TRBV5-1|TRBJ2-1
CASKDSTGRVNEQFF
TGCGCCAGCAAGGACTCGACAGGGAGGGTCAATGAGCAGTTCTTC